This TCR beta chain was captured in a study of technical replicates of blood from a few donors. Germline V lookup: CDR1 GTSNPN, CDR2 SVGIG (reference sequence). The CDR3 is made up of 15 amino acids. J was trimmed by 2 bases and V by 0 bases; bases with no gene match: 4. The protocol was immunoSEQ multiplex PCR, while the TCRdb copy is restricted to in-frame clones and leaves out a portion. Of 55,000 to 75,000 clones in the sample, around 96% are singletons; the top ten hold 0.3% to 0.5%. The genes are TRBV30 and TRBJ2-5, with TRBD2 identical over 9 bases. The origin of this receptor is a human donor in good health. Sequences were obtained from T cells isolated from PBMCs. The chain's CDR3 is CAWSVLAGFQETQYF. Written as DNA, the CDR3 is TGTGCCTGGAGTGTCCTAGCGGGGTTTCAAGAGACCCAGTACTTC.